This note documents a single T cell receptor beta chain sequence. Its antigen is unknown. The data are from a study of glioma-infiltrating T cells after dendritic cell vaccination. Across the whole study: Treatment, given 2003 to 2012, was autologous tumor lysate-pulsed dendritic cell vaccination. Study-level findings and limits: Higher TCR clonality did not directly relate to longer survival.

As to time point: after dendritic cell vaccination, including at tumor progression/relapse. The primer mix had 60 V beta and 13 J beta primers. The method was immunoSEQ multiplex PCR; TCRdb's version includes in-frame clones alone and lacks a portion of them. This table holds about 100,000 clones, roughly 80% found once. The receptor's source is a human donor with glioblastoma. The sample in question was blood, obtained after dendritic cell vaccination.

The CDR3 loop is CASSGPSGTRGEQYF. As DNA, the CDR3 is TGTGCCAGCAGTGGTCCTAGCGGGACAAGAGGGGAGCAGTACTTC. The chain carries TRBV28 and TRBJ2-7; TRBD2 agrees at 9 bases. From germline, CDR1 is MDHEN and CDR2 SYDVKM. Trimming removed 5 bases from V and 7 bases from J; junction bases left unmatched: 12. The CDR3 contains 15 residues.